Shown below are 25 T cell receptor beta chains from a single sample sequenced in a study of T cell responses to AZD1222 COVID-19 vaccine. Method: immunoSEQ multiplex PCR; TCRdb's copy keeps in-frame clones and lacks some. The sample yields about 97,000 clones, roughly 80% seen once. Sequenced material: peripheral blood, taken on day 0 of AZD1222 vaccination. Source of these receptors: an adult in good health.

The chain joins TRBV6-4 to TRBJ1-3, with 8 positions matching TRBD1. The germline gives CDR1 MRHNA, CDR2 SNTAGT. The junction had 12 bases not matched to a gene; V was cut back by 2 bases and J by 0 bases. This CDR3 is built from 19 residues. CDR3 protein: CASSDPPPAGGYSGNTIYF. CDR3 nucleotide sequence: TGTGCCAGCAGTGACCCCCCCCCGGCAGGGGGCTACTCTGGAAACACCATATATTTT.

CDR3 coding DNA: TGCGCCAGCAGCCAAGATTACGGCCCCTTTTCTGGCTACACCTTC. Encoded protein: CASSQDYGPFSGYTF. The chain combines TRBV4-3 with TRBJ1-2; D not certain. The V gene's germline CDR1 is LGHNA and CDR2 YSLEER. Between the trimmed V and J ends, which lost 0 bases and 7 bases, there was a span of 15 bases. This CDR3 comprises 15 residues.

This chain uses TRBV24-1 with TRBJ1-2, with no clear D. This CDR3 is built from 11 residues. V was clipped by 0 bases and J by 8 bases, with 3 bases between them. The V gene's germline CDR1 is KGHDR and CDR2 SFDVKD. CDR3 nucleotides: TGTGCCACCAGTGATTTGAGGGGCTACACCTTC. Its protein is CATSDLRGYTF.

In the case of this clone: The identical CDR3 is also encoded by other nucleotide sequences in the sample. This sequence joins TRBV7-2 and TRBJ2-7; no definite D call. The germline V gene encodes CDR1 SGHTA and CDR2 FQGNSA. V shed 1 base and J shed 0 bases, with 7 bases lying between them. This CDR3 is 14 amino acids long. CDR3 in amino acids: CASSLGASSYEQYF. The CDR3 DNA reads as TGTGCCAGCAGCTTAGGAGCCAGCTCCTACGAGCAGTACTTC.

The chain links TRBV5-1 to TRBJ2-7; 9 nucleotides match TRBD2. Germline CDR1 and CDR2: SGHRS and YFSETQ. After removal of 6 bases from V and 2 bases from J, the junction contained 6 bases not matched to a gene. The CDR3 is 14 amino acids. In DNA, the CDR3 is TGCGCCAGCAAAGTGACTAGCGGAACCTACGAGCAGTACTTC. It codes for CASKVTSGTYEQYF.

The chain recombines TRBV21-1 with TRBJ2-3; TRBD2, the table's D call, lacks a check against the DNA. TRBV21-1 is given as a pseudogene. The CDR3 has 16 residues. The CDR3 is CASSKAGAASGDTQYF. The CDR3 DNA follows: TGTGCCAGCAGCAAAGCAGGCGCGGCCTCGGGGGATACGCAGTATTTT.

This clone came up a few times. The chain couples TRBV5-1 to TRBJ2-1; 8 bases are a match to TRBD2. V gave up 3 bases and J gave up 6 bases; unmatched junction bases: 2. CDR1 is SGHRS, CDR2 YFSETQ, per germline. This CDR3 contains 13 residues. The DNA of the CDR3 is TGCGCCAGCAGCTCCGGACTAGCCAATGAGCAGTTCTTC. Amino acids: CASSSGLANEQFF.

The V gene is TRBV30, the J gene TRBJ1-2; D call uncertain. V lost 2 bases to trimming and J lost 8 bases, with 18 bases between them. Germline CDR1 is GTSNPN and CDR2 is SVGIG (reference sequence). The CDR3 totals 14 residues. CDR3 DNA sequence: TGTGCCTGGAGTTACGGTCGAGGGTCGGAGGGCTACACCTTC. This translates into CAWSYGRGSEGYTF.

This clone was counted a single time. CDR3: CASSEPLGREQFF. The CDR3 coding sequence is TGTGCCAGCAGTGAGCCCCTCGGCAGAGAGCAGTTCTTC. The chain joins TRBV6-1 to TRBJ2-1; D gene ambiguous. The CDR3 has 13 amino acids. V lost 3 bases and J 10 bases, leaving 13 bases between the germline ends. In germline, CDR1 is MNHNS, CDR2 SASEGT.

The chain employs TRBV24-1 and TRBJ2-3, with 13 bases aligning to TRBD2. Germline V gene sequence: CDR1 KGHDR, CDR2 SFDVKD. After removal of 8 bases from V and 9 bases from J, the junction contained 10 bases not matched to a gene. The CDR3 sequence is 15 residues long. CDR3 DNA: TGTGCCACCACTTTACTAGCGGGGGGGCGGGGAACGCAGTATTTT. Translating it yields CATTLLAGGRGTQYF.

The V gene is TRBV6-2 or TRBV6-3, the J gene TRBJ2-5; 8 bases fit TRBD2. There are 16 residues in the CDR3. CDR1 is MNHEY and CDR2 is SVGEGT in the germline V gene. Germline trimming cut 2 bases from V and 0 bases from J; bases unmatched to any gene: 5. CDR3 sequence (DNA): TGTGCCAGCAGTTACGTCGTAGCGGGGAACCAAGAGACCCAGTACTTC. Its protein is CASSYVVAGNQETQYF.

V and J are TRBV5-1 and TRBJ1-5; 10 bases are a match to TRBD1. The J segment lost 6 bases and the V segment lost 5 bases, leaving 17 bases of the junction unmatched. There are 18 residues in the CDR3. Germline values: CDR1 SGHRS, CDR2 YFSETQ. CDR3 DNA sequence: TGCGCCAGCAGACCGGGACAGGGGAAAGTAGTCCGTGGTCAGCCCCAGCATTTT. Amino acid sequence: CASRPGQGKVVRGQPQHF.

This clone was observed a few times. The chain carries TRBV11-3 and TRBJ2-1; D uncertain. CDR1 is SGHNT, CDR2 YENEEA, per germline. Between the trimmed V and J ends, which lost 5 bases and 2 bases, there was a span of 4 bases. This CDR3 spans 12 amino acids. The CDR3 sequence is CASSRAYNEQFF. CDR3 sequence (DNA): TGTGCCAGCAGCCGTGCCTACAATGAGCAGTTCTTC.

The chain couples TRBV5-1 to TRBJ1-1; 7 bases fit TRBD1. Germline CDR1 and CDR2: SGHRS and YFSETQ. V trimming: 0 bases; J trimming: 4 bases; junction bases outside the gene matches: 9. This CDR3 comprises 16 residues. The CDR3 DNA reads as TGCGCCAGCAGCTTGGTACAGGGGCTAGCTACCACTGAAGCTTTCTTT. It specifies CASSLVQGLATTEAFF.

This CDR3 reads CASRPGQGTYEQYV. The CDR3 DNA follows: TGCGCCAGCAGACCGGGACAGGGGACCTACGAGCAGTACGTC. The gene calls are TRBV10-2 and TRBJ2-7, with 10 positions matching TRBD1. CDR1 is WSHSY and CDR2 is SAAADI in the germline V gene. The V gene end was trimmed by 6 bases and the J gene end by 2 bases; junction bases not matched to a gene: 4. The CDR3 consists of 14 residues.

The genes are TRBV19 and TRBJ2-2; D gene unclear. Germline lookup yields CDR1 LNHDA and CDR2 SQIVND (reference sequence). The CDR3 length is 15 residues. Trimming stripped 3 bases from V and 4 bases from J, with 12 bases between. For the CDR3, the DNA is TGTGCCAGTAGTATCCAGATCCGGCCCACCGGGGAGCTGTTTTTT. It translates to CASSIQIRPTGELFF.

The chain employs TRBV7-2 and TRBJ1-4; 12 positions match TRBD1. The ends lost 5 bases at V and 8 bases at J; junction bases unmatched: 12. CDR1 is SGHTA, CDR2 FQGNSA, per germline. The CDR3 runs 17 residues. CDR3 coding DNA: TGTGCCAGCAGCCAATGGGACAGGGGGCGCCGAGGGGAAAAACTGTTTTTT. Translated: CASSQWDRGRRGEKLFF.

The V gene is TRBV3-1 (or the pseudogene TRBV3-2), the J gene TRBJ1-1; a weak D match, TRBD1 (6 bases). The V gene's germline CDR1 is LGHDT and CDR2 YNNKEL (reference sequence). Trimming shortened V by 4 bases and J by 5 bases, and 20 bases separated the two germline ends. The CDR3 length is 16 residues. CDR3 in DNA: TGTGCCAGCAGCCTAGTGCGGGGGGCGAGGGGGACTGAAGCTTTCTTT. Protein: CASSLVRGARGTEAFF.

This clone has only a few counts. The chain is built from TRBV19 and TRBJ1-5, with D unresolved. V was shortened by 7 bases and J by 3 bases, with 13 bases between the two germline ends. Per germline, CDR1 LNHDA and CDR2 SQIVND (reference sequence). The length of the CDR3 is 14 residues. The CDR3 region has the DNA TGTGCCAGTACCCCGAAACTCCCCAATCAGCCCCAGCATTTT. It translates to CASTPKLPNQPQHF. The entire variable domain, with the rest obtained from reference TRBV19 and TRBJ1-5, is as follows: DGGITQSPKYLFRKEGQNVTLSCEQNLNHDAMYWYRQDPGQGLRLIYYSQIVNDFQKGDIAEGYSVSREKKESFPLTVTSAQKNPTAFYLCASTPKLPNQPQHFGDGTRLSIL.

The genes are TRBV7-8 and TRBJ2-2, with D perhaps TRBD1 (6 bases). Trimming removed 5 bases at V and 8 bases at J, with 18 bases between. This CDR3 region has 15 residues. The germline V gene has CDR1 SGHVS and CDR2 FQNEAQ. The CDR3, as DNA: TGTGCCAGCAGCCATGTTCGACAGGTCGCTGGGGAGCTGTTTTTT. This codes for CASSHVRQVAGELFF.

The CDR3 nucleotides are TGTGCCAGCAGTTACACAGACAACTCCCACCAAGAGACCCAGTACTTC. It codes for CASSYTDNSHQETQYF. The chain has TRBV6-5 and TRBJ2-5, with unresolved D. Trimming pared 2 bases from V and 0 bases from J, leaving 13 bases between. This CDR3 spans 16 amino acids. Germline-derived CDR1 and CDR2 are MNHEY and SVGAGI.

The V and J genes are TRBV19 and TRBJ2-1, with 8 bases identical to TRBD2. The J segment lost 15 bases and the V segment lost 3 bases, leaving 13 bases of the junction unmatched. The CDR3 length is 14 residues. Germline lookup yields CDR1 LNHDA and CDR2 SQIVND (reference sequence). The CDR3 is CASSIVGHSGSPFF. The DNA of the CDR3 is TGTGCCAGTAGTATCGTCGGGCACAGCGGGAGTCCGTTCTTC.

CDR3 loop: CASSVAAEGFTEAFF. DNA for the CDR3: TGTGCCAGCAGCGTAGCCGCTGAGGGATTCACTGAAGCTTTCTTT. The V gene is TRBV9, the J gene TRBJ1-1; D uncertain. Germline CDR1 is SGDLS and CDR2 is YYNGEE. This CDR3 contains 15 residues. V shed 0 bases and J shed 4 bases, with 13 bases lying between them.

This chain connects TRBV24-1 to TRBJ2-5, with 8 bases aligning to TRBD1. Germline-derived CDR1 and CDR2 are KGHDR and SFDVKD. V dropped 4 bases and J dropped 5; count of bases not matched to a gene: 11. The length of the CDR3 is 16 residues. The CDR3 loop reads CATSDPGQGQGETQYF. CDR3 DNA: TGTGCCACCAGTGACCCCGGACAGGGCCAGGGGGAGACCCAGTACTTC.

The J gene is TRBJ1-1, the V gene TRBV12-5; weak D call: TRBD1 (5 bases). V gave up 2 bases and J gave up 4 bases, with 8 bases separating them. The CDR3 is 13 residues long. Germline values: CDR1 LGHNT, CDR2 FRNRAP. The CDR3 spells CASGLRQSTEAFF. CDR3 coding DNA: TGTGCTAGTGGTTTGAGACAGAGCACTGAAGCTTTCTTT.